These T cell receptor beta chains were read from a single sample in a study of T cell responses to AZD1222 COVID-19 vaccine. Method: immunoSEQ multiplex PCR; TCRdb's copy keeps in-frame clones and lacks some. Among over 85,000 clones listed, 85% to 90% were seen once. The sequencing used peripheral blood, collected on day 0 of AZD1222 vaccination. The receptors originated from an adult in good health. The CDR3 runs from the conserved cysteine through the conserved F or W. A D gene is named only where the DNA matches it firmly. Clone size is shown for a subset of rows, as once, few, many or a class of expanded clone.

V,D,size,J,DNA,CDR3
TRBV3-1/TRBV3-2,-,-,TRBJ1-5,TGTGCCAGCAGCCAAGACCTCGTGCCCGGGCCCCAGCATTTT,CASSQDLVPGPQHF
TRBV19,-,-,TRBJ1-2,TGTGCCAGTAGGTTGACCCGTAAGGGGAACTATGGCTACACCTTC,CASRLTRKGNYGYTF
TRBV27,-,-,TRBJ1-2,TGTGCCAGCAGTCGACAGGCAGGAGCTTATGGCTACACCTTC,CASSRQAGAYGYTF
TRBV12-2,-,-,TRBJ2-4,TGTGCAAGTCGCTTAGGGGAAAGGAGCATTCAGTACTTC,CASRLGERSIQYF
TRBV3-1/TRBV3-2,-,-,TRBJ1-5,TGTGCCAGCAGCCAAAACAGGGTTAGCAATCAGCCCCAGCATTTT,CASSQNRVSNQPQHF
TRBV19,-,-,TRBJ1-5,TGTGCCAGTAGTATTATGGGCCTGGGGGCTGGGGGGGCTCAGCCCCAGCATTTT,CASSIMGLGAGGAQPQHF
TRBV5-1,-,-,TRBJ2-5,TGCGCCAGCAGCTCCCTAAGGTCAACCCAAGAGACCCAGTACTTC,CASSSLRSTQETQYF
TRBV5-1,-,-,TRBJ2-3,TGCGCCAGCAGCTTGGTGGTTGATAGGTCCACGCAGTATTTT,CASSLVVDRSTQYF
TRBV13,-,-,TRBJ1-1,TGTGCCAGCAGACTGATAGGTCGGCTAGACCGCACCAACACTGAAGCTTTCTTT,CASRLIGRLDRTNTEAFF
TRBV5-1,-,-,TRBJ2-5,TGCGCCAGCAGCTTCGACGAGGGAGAGACCCAGTACTTC,CASSFDEGETQYF
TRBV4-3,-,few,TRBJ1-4,TGCGCCAGCAGCCCCGGGCGGGGTGAGGATGAAAAACTGTTTTTT,CASSPGRGEDEKLFF
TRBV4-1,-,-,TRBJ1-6,TGCGCCAGCAGCCAACCCGGGCCGTATAATTCACCCCTCCACTTT,CASSQPGPYNSPLHF
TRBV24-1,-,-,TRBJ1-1,TGTGCCACCTCGGATGAGGGTATGAAAGCTTTCTTT,CATSDEGMKAFF
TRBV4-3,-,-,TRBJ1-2,TGCGCCAGCAGCCAAGAGAGGTGGTTCTATGGCTACACCTTC,CASSQERWFYGYTF
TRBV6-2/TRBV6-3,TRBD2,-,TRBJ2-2,TGTGCCAGCAGTTATCGGACTAGCGGTATCACCGGGGAGCTGTTTTTT,CASSYRTSGITGELFF
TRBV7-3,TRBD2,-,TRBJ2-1,TGTGCCAGCAGCTTAGGGACTAGCGGGGGCGGGTCCTACAATGAGCAGTTCTTC,CASSLGTSGGGSYNEQFF
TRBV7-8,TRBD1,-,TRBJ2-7,TGTGCCAGCAGCCCCACGGCGGGGACAGGCCTGGTCAACGAGCAGTACTTC,CASSPTAGTGLVNEQYF
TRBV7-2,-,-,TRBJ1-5,TGTGCCAGCAGCTTAGGCCACCAGGGCGCCAATCAGCCCCAGCATTTT,CASSLGHQGANQPQHF
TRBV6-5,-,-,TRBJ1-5,TGTGCCAGCAGCCGAGGGACTAATCAGCCCCAGCATTTT,CASSRGTNQPQHF
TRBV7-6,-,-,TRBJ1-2,TGTGCCAGCAGCCCCCCCGCAGATAACTATGGCTACACCTTC,CASSPPADNYGYTF